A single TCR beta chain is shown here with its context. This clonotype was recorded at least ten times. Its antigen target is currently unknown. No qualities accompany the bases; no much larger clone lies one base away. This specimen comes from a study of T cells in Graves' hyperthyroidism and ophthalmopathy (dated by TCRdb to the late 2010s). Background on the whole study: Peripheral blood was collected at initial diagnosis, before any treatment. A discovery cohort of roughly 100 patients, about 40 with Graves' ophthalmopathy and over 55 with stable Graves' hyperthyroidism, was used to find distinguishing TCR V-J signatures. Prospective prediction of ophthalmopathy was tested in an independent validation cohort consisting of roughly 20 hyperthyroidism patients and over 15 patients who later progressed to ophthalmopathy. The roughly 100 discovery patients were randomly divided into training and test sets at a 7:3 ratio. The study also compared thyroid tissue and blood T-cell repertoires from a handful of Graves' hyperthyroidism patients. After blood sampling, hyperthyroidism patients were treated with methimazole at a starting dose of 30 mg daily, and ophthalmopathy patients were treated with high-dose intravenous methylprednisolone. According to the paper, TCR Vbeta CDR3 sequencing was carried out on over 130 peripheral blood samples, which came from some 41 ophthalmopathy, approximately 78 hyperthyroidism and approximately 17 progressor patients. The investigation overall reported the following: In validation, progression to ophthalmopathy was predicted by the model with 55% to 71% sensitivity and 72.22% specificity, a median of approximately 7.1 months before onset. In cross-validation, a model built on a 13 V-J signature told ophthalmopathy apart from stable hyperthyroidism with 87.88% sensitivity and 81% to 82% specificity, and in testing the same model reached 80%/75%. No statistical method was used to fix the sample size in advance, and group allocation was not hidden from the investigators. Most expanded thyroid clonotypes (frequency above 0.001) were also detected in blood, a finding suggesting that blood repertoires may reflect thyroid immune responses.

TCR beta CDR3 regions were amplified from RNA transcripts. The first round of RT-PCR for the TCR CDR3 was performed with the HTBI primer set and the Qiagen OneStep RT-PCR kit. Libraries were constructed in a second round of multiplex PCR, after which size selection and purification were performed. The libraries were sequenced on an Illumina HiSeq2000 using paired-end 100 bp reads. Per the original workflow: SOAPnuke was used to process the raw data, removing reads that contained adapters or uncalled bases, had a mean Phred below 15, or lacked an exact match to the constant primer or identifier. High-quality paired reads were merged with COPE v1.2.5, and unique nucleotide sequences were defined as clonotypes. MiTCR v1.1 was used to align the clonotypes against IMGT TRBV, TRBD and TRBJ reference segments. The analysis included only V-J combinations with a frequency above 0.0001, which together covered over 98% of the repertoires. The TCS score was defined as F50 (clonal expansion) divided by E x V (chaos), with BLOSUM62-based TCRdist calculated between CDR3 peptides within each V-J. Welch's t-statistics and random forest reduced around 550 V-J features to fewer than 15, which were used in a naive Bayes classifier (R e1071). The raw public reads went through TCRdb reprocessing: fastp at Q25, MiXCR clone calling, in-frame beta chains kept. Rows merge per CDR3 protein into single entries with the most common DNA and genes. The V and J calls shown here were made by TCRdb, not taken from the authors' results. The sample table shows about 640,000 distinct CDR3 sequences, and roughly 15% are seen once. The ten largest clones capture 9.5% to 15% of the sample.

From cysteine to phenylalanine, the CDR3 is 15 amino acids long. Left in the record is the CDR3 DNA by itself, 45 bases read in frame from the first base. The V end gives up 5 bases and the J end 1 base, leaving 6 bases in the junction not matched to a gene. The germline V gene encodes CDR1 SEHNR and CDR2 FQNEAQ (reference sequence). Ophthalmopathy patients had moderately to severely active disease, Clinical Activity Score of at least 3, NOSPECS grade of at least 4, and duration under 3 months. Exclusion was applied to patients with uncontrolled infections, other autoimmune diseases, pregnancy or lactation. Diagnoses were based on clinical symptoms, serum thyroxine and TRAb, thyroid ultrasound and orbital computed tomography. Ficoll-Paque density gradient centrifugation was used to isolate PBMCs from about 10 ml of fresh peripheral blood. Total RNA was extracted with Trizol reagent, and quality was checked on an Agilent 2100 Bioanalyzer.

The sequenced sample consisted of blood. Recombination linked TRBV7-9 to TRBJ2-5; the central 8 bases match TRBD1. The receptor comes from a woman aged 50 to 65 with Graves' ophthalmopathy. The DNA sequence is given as TGTGCCAGCAGCCCCAGGACAGGGCTCCAAGAGACCCAGTACTTC. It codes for CASSPRTGLQETQYF.